These T cell receptor beta chains were read from a single sample in a study of cytomegalovirus exposure and HLA in healthy donors. Using immunoSEQ multiplex PCR, the repertoire was profiled, and TCRdb retains in-frame clones only, with some absent. The sample consists of roughly 61,000 clones, around 84% of them appearing once. The sample taken for sequencing was PBMCs. The receptors were gathered from a male donor in good health and CMV-seronegative. The CDR3 runs from the conserved cysteine through the conserved F or W. Each record gives: clone size, D gene, V gene, J gene, CDR3 protein, CDR3 DNA. The D gene is left open where the match is weak. Not every row has a clone size; where given, it reads once, few, many or a size class.

>few|NA|TRBV7-9|TRBJ1-5
CASSKTREDSNQPQHF
TGTGCCAGCAGCAAAACACGGGAGGATAGCAATCAGCCCCAGCATTTT
>NA|NA|TRBV10-3|TRBJ1-2
CAISEPGFGYTF
TGTGCCATCAGTGAGCCAGGGTTTGGCTACACCTTC
>NA|TRBD2|TRBV9|TRBJ2-7
CASSPSTSGGSYEQYF
TGTGCCAGCAGCCCTTCCACTAGCGGGGGCTCCTACGAGCAGTACTTC
>NA|NA|TRBV7-2|TRBJ1-1
CASSLQQIKNAFF
TGTGCCAGCAGCTTACAACAGATAAAAAACGCTTTCTTT
>NA|NA|TRBV11-2|TRBJ2-5
CASSLVSAMETQYF
TGTGCCAGCAGCTTAGTTTCAGCGATGGAGACCCAGTACTTC
>NA|TRBD2|TRBV4-2|TRBJ2-2
CASSQDASGKLRAGELFF
TGTGCCAGCAGCCAAGATGCTAGCGGCAAACTACGTGCCGGGGAGCTGTTTTTT
>NA|TRBD1|TRBV18|TRBJ1-2
CASSPTGAPAILANYGYTF
TGTGCCAGCTCACCGACAGGGGCACCGGCAATTTTGGCTAACTATGGCTACACCTTC
>NA|TRBD1|TRBV6-5|TRBJ1-6
CASSPGTGGLPLHF
TGTGCCAGCAGTCCCGGGACAGGGGGGCTACCCCTCCACTTT
>NA|TRBD2|TRBV11-3|TRBJ2-7
CASSLTGGGRSYEQYF
TGTGCCAGCAGCTTAACAGGCGGGGGGCGCTCCTACGAGCAGTACTTC
>NA|TRBD2|TRBV19|TRBJ2-5
CASSIQGGYETQYF
TGTGCCAGTAGTATCCAGGGAGGGTATGAGACCCAGTACTTC
>NA|NA|TRBV2|TRBJ1-1
CATGMAQVGTEAFF
TGTGCCACCGGGATGGCGCAGGTGGGAACTGAAGCTTTCTTT
>few|NA|TRBV19|TRBJ2-2
CASSIGAQTGGELFF
TGTGCCAGTAGTATAGGGGCACAGACGGGAGGGGAGCTGTTTTTT
>NA|NA|TRBV2|TRBJ1-6
CASSTGRGNSPLHF
TGTGCCAGCAGTACCGGACGGGGGAATTCACCCCTCCACTTT
>NA|NA|TRBV7-2|TRBJ1-3
CASRTAGSGNTIYF
TGTGCCAGCAGGACCGCGGGCTCTGGAAACACCATATATTTT
>NA|NA|TRBV9|TRBJ1-2
CASSVVGAYGYTF
TGTGCCAGCAGCGTAGTGGGGGCCTATGGCTACACCTTC
>NA|TRBD1|TRBV7-8|TRBJ1-5
CASSLGGGGNQPQHF
TGTGCCAGCAGCTTAGGAGGGGGCGGGAATCAGCCCCAGCATTTT
>NA|NA|TRBV6-5|TRBJ2-7
CASSSPGSPAYEQYF
TGTGCCAGCAGTTCCCCAGGGTCCCCCGCCTACGAGCAGTACTTC
>NA|NA|TRBV7-2|TRBJ2-3
CASSFEQTDTQYF
TGTGCCAGCAGCTTCGAACAAACAGATACGCAGTATTTT
>NA|NA|TRBV6-6|TRBJ2-5
CASNHPPGEKTQYF
TGTGCCAGCAACCACCCCCCGGGGGAGAAGACCCAGTACTTC
>NA|TRBD1|TRBV9|TRBJ2-7
CASSAGQGNEQYF
TGTGCCAGCAGCGCCGGACAGGGGAACGAGCAGTACTTC
>NA|NA|TRBV11-2|TRBJ2-7
CASSPISRDNTYEQYF
TGTGCCAGCAGCCCGATTTCTAGGGACAACACCTACGAGCAGTACTTC
>NA|TRBD1|TRBV7-2|TRBJ2-5
CASSYRGEETQYF
TGTGCCAGCAGTTACAGGGGCGAAGAGACCCAGTACTTC
>NA|TRBD1|TRBV7-2|TRBJ1-2
CASSFDRVSGYTF
TGTGCCAGCAGCTTTGACAGGGTCTCTGGCTACACCTTC
>NA|NA|TRBV13|TRBJ1-1
CANTVRGEGTEAFF
TGTGCCAACACCGTCCGGGGGGAAGGCACTGAAGCTTTCTTT
>NA|NA|TRBV7-2|TRBJ2-7
CASSLGGGPGEQYF
TGTGCCAGCAGCTTAGGGGGGGGCCCGGGGGAGCAGTACTTC
>NA|NA|TRBV5-4|TRBJ2-7
CASSLGGIGSYEQYF
TGTGCCAGCAGCTTGGGAGGGATTGGCTCCTACGAGCAGTACTTC
>NA|TRBD1|TRBV6-4|TRBJ1-5
CASSDGCGTGSYSNQPQHF
TGTGCCAGCAGTGACGGATGCGGGACAGGGTCTTATAGCAATCAGCCCCAGCATTTT
>NA|NA|TRBV5-6|TRBJ1-2
CASSFQGSGYTF
TGTGCCAGCAGCTTCCAGGGCAGCGGCTACACCTTC
>NA|NA|TRBV27|TRBJ2-5
CASSLGAPMSSQYF
TGTGCCAGCAGTTTGGGGGCCCCCATGAGCTCCCAGTACTTC
>NA|TRBD1|TRBV6-1|TRBJ1-2
CASSTGQGYGYTF
TGTGCCAGCAGCACAGGACAGGGCTATGGCTACACCTTC
>few|TRBD2|TRBV13|TRBJ2-6
CASSPRGGPGANVLTF
TGTGCCAGCAGCCCCCGGGGGGGACCCGGGGCCAACGTCCTGACTTTC
>NA|TRBD1|TRBV6-5|TRBJ1-1
CATLRSQGQFEAFF
TGTGCCACCCTTCGATCCCAGGGACAGTTCGAAGCTTTCTTT
>once|TRBD1|TRBV27|TRBJ1-3
CASSPQGENTIYF
TGTGCCAGCAGTCCGCAGGGGGAAAACACCATATATTTT
>once|TRBD1|TRBV7-8|TRBJ2-7
CASSSRTGAAEQYF
TGTGCCAGCAGCTCAAGGACAGGGGCCGCCGAGCAGTACTTC
>NA|NA|TRBV25-1|TRBJ1-1
CASREWGGYTEAFF
TGTGCCAGCAGAGAATGGGGCGGTTACACTGAAGCTTTCTTT
>NA|NA|TRBV5-8|TRBJ2-5
CASNSQGRSQETQYF
TGTGCCAGCAACTCTCAGGGAAGATCCCAAGAGACCCAGTACTTC
>NA|NA|TRBV14|TRBJ2-7
CASSQDSRNYYRDYEQYF
TGTGCCAGCAGCCAAGATTCGCGGAACTACTACAGGGACTACGAGCAGTACTTC
>NA|TRBD1|TRBV6-5|TRBJ2-3
CASSYRGPISTDTQYF
TGTGCCAGCAGTTACAGGGGGCCGATTAGCACAGATACGCAGTATTTT
>NA|NA|TRBV4-3|TRBJ1-4
CASSQGDRATNEKLFF
TGCGCCAGCAGCCAAGGCGACAGAGCAACTAATGAAAAACTGTTTTTT
>NA|NA|TRBV4-3|TRBJ1-2
CASSQDSSGPHGYTF
TGCGCCAGCAGCCAAGACTCATCAGGGCCGCATGGCTACACCTTC
>NA|NA|TRBV19|TRBJ1-4
CASSIRRADEKLFF
TGTGCCAGTAGTATCCGGAGGGCGGATGAAAAACTGTTTTTT
>NA|TRBD1|TRBV18|TRBJ1-6
CASSPRQGDNSPLHF
TGTGCCAGCTCACCCAGGCAGGGGGACAATTCACCCCTCCACTTT
>few|TRBD1|TRBV5-5|TRBJ2-1
CASSLGTGTNNEQFF
TGTGCCAGCAGCTTAGGGACAGGGACCAACAATGAGCAGTTCTTC